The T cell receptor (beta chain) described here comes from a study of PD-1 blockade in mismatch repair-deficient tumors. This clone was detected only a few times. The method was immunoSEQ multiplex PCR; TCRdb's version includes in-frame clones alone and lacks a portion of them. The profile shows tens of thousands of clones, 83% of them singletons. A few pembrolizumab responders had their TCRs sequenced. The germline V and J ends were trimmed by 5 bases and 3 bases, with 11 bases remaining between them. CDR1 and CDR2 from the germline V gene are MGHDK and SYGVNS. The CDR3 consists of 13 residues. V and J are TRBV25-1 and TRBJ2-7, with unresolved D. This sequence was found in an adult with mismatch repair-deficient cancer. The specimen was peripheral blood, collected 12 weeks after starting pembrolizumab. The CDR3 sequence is CASSSVGYYEQYF. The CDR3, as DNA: TGTGCCAGCAGTTCTGTAGGGTACTACGAGCAGTACTTC.